The subject of this entry is one T cell receptor (beta chain). Its target antigen remains unknown. No base qualities exist here, and no much larger clone lies one base off it. This sample was taken from a study of cytomegalovirus exposure and HLA in healthy donors (dated by TCRdb to the late 2010s). Concerning the study at large: According to an earlier analysis of several hundred of the donors, about 179 million T cells yielded over 90 million unique TCR beta sequences and approximately 280 Gb of sequence data. A later genetic analysis took genome-wide SNP genotypes for about 55% of the roughly 670 donors and used that subset as a discovery cohort. The genetic ancestry cluster associated with self-reported Caucasian donors included over 65% of the roughly 380 genotyped donors. All discovery cohort repertoires had been generated on a single sequencing platform. Alongside the repertoire data, information on donor age, sex, ethnicity and CMV serostatus was compiled. Typing coverage varied by locus: roughly 629-630 donors for A, B, C, DRB1 and DQB1; under 550 for DQA1; 606 for DPA1; approximately 450 for DPB1. To study patterns of TCR occurrence, a later analysis re-analyzed previously published TCR beta repertoires from hundreds of donors and added high-resolution HLA genotyping. In the later analysis, no new phenotypic data were used to find candidate immune exposures; instead, reliance was placed on TCR beta sequences and their occurrence across donors. Roughly five DR-DQ haplotypes were handled as single units for association and clustering, since linkage in the cohort was strong. Across 300 to 400 genotyped donors of the cohort, an average of roughly 250,000 unique TCR beta nucleotide sequences per donor were sequenced, and approximately 19% of those sequences were non-productive. An early release covering roughly 600 HLA-typed donors comprised 250 to 350 gigabases of sequencing data and about 90 million unique TCR sequences. The study profiled the T cell repertoires of about 640 subjects by immunosequencing and related them to cytomegalovirus serostatus. High-throughput TCR immunosequencing, statistical association of individual TCRs with disease status, and machine learning were combined to predict cytomegalovirus infection status. Along with the 666-subject first cohort, a separate validation cohort of over a hundred different subjects was used. HLA typing included class I and class II loci at four-digit resolution. The study aimed to test whether signatures of past pathogen exposure could be identified by cataloging public T cell receptors. An earlier analysis of roughly 580 of the donors used high-throughput TCR beta sequencing to judge whether each TCR beta V gene segment behaved as functional or pseudogenic.

The protocol used for the library was the immunoSEQ multiplex PCR assay. For the multiplex PCR, a mixture combining 60 forward primers for TCR Vbeta segments and 13 reverse primers for TCR Jbeta segments was used. A multiplex PCR assay on genomic DNA amplified the CDR3 region of rearranged TCR beta genes. The amplified TCR beta libraries were sequenced on the Illumina HiSeq System as 87-base-pair reads. On the study's bioinformatics: Across the 600 to 700 repertoires, a later analysis counted roughly 84 million unique TCR beta chains, roughly 11 million of which were shared by at least two donors. Raw reads were error-corrected and collapsed into unique sequences by a nearest-neighbor algorithm in which closely related sequences were merged to remove PCR and sequencing errors. To assign V, D and J gene segments, CDR3 sequences were aligned to IMGT reference sequences. For a sequence to be retained, at least a six-nucleotide match to both a V gene segment and a J gene segment was required. Rearrangements were classified as productive when the CDR3 lacked stop codons and remained in frame with V and J, and all other rearrangements were classified as non-productive. CDR3 was defined by IMGT convention, running from the second conserved V-encoded cysteine to the conserved J-encoded phenylalanine. The earlier analysis of roughly 590 of the donors excluded sequences that lacked an unambiguous match to a single V gene segment. An earlier analysis of several hundred of the donors called V segments functional above 56.7% productive rearrangements and segregating when the between-donor standard deviation exceeded 5%. A statistical classification framework was built for diagnosing cytomegalovirus status from the catalog of TCR beta chain sequences. A later analysis assigned V and J genes by comparing TCR nucleotide sequences with IMGT/GENE-DB human TR gene sequences. A later analysis assigned CDR3 sequences and most-parsimonious VDJ recombination scenarios with the TCRdist pipeline. In a later analysis, every TCR beta chain was defined by the combination of its CDR3 amino acid sequence and its V-gene family, and reads without a unique V-gene family were dropped. As a way to deal with suspected cross-contamination and a sequencing artifact, a later analysis dropped hundreds of nucleotide sequences that were highly shared and had low generation probability. For each public chain, a later analysis derived a clonal expansion index from normalized ranks of inferred template counts within each repertoire. Generation probabilities in a later analysis came from a VDJ recombination model fitted to out-of-frame rearrangements, and those results were checked against IGoR. In a later analysis, TCR-TCR, TCR-HLA and TCR-CMV co-occurrence was scored with hypergeometric tests, and a repertoire-size bias correction was applied to TCR pairs. To estimate false discovery rates, a later analysis permuted the HLA or CMV assignments 20 times. In a later analysis, co-occurring TCRs were grouped using DBSCAN, and TCRdist sequence similarity was added for clustering within HLA-allele-positive subsets. For co-occurrence clustering, repertoires with fewer than 30,000 or more than 120,000 public chains were excluded, along with 5 or 6 repertoires with anomalous nucleotide sharing. TCRdb stores this immuneACCESS table with in-frame sequences only. Part of the clones is absent; in the studies checked, under half of the shortfall reflects unresolved V genes, and no reason is known for the rest. V and J calls and clone size are as listed in that table; D and trimming were resolved from the DNA. Within this sample are approximately 190,000 clones, with 82% of them counted one time only. Clones ranked in the top ten supply about 0.78% of the sample.

The cohort comprised 666 healthy bone marrow donors. All cohort members were sampled while nominally healthy, although unrecorded immune exposures were likely present. The donor tested CMV seronegative and was one of the 352 seronegative cohort members. Each donor provided a peripheral blood sample, and peripheral blood mononuclear cells were used for TCR beta sequencing. Genomic DNA extraction from the blood cell samples was performed with the Qiagen DNeasy Blood Extraction Kit. Paper-wide results and their limitations: The earlier analysis of 587 of the donors excluded some 16 rarely observed V segments, including chromosome 9 orphons, because counts were too low. According to a later genetic analysis, donors in an Asian-associated ancestry cluster had fewer N-insertions in productive TCRs than the roughly 670-donor mean. According to a later analysis, parvovirus B19, influenza, CMV and Epstein-Barr virus appeared linked to several top co-occurrence clusters. Broadly in line with IMGT annotations, most TCR beta V segments showed up in productive rearrangements about 90% or about 30% of the time in an earlier analysis of around 600 of the donors. At a false discovery rate of 0.05, a later analysis linked some 18,000 TCR beta sequences to specific HLA alleles. Because HLA typing was unavailable for some donors at each locus, only the typed subset was used in association tests. According to the authors, the approach could potentially be generalized to other disease states and immunological phenotypes. A later analysis found that TCR association rates varied across HLA loci, with DRB1 alleles showing the most associated TCRs and HLA-C alleles the fewest. A further reported finding was that TCR beta sequences accurately predicted the HLA-A and HLA-B alleles for most subjects in the first cohort. When HLA alleles, especially DR and DQ, strongly co-occurred, TCR associations were difficult to assign to individual alleles. The classifier was reported to diagnose cytomegalovirus status with high specificity and sensitivity in both the original cohort and the validation cohort. In a later genetic analysis, a missense DCLRE1C variant was associated with V-gene and J-gene trimming of TCR beta chains, and the association was replicated in an independent cohort. The sequencing pipeline was judged likely to have produced a cluster of highly shared sequence variants as a technical artifact. The presence/absence analyses assumed that sequencing depth was roughly uniform across donors, and that assumption may not be true. A total of 150 to 200 TCR beta chains were listed by the study as associated with cytomegalovirus. In a later analysis, HLA-associated TCR beta chains showed more clonal expansion and lower generation probabilities than non-associated chains that were equally common. Correlated functional status among segregating V segments might reflect linkage disequilibrium, but an unknown experimental factor could not be ruled out. CMV serostatus was the only immune exposure information available for the cohort. According to a later analysis, most CMV-associated TCR beta chains appeared to be HLA-restricted, and the HLA associations seemed to be driven largely by CMV exposure. In vitro tests confirmed that a few of the cytomegalovirus-associated TCR beta chains recognize cytomegalovirus antigens. Across donors, most TCR sequences were observed very rarely, whereas some public TCRs were present in many individuals. Only TCR beta chains were sequenced in this cohort, and the absence of alpha or paired-chain data limited detectable features.

The receptor's source is a woman aged 18-30 years in good health and CMV-seronegative. The sequenced sample was PBMCs.

The CDR3 loop reads CASSIWSYQFF. In nucleotide form, the sequence is TGTGCCAGTAGTATCTGGAGTTACCAGTTCTTC. The sequence joins TRBV19 to TRBJ2-1; the D gene lacks a confident call. V and J are truncated by 3 bases and 13 bases respectively, leaving an intervening sequence of 10 bases. In the germline V gene (reference sequence), CDR1 corresponds to LNHDA and CDR2 to SQIVND. Reading from cysteine to phenylalanine, the CDR3 counts 11 amino acids. Only CDR3 DNA remains: 33 bases, in frame from the first base. The variable domain in full, with residues beyond the CDR3 obtained from the reference TRBV19 and TRBJ2-1 genes, is DGGITQSPKYLFRKEGQNVTLSCEQNLNHDAMYWYRQDPGQGLRLIYYSQIVNDFQKGDIAEGYSVSREKKESFPLTVTSAQKNPTAFYLCASSIWSYQFFGPGTRLTVL.